Below are 24 T cell receptor beta chains sequenced from a single sample in a study of T-cell reconstitution after alpha-beta-depleted transplantation in children. The authors prepared the TCRbeta library with unique molecular identifiers. TCRdb redid the calling of the PCR reads with MiXCR, one entry per CDR3 protein. The sample holds 450,000 to 600,000 distinct CDR3 sequences; roughly a tenth are singletons and the top ten take 2%. Material: PBMCs, obtained before TCRalphabeta/CD19-depleted stem cell transplant. The receptors originated from a child aged 2-15 years with inherited bone marrow failure, due to receive a stem cell transplant.

This clonotype showed up many times. The chain links TRBV20-1 to TRBJ2-7; no definite D call. The CDR3 length is 14 residues. Germline V gives CDR1 DFQATT, CDR2 SNEGSKA (reference sequence). Trimming took off 2 bases at V and 0 bases at J, with 11 bases between the two ends. The CDR3 here is CSARRDHLSYEQYF. The CDR3 bases are TGCAGTGCTAGACGAGACCATCTCTCCTACGAGCAGTACTTC.

This clonotype has ten or more counts. This chain uses TRBV18 with TRBJ2-3, with 13 positions matching TRBD2. Germline trimming cut 3 bases from V and 13 bases from J; bases unmatched to any gene: 4. Germline values: CDR1 KGHSH, CDR2 LQKENI. The CDR3 runs to 13 residues. CDR3 sequence reads: CASSPRLAGGKYF. Here the CDR3 DNA reads TGTGCCAGCTCACCCCGACTAGCGGGAGGAAAGTATTTT. The whole variable domain, remainder taken from reference TRBV18 and TRBJ2-3, is NAGVMQNPRHLVRRRGQEARLRCSPMKGHSHVYWYRQLPEEGLKFMVYLQKENIIDESGMPKERFSAEFPKEGPSILRIQQVVRGDSAAYFCASSPRLAGGKYFGPGTRLTVL.

V usage is TRBV29-1 and J usage is TRBJ2-7, with no clear D. Germline V gives CDR1 SQVTM, CDR2 ANQGSEA. V was clipped by 4 bases and J by 5 bases, with 24 bases between them. The CDR3 has 16 amino acids. The CDR3 DNA follows: TGCAGCGTTGGGACCGGCGGACCCCTCCGGGTGAACGAGCAGTACTTC. Amino acid sequence: CSVGTGGPLRVNEQYF.

The chain recombines TRBV19 with TRBJ2-1; D gene unclear. Germline CDR1 LNHDA, CDR2 SQIVND (reference sequence). CDR3 size: 15 residues. V was cut by 3 bases and J by 0 bases, with 9 bases left in between. The CDR3 sequence is CASSILGSSYNEQFF. The CDR3 region has the DNA TGTGCCAGTAGTATCCTAGGGTCCTCCTACAATGAGCAGTTCTTC.

This clonotype was seen more than once but under ten times. V and J are TRBV10-3 and TRBJ2-5; D may be TRBD1 (6 bases). V lost 6 bases and J lost 1, with 12 bases in between. The germline gives CDR1 ENHRY, CDR2 SYGVKD. The CDR3 is 14 amino acids. The CDR3 is CAIRPDRPQETQYF. The DNA for the CDR3 is TGTGCCATCAGACCCGACAGGCCCCAAGAGACCCAGTACTTC.

In its sample, this clonotype was seen a few times. The chain carries TRBV12-3 or TRBV12-4 and TRBJ2-7; 7 bases are shared with TRBD2. This CDR3 comprises 13 residues. V shed 5 bases, J shed 6 bases, and the junction held 7 bases outside the gene matches. The chain's CDR3 is CASSVGGSLEQYF. The CDR3 DNA follows: TGTGCCAGCAGTGTAGGCGGGAGTCTCGAGCAGTACTTC.

At least ten counts were recorded for this clonotype. The V call is TRBV6-1, the J call TRBJ2-1; 13 nucleotides align to TRBD2. V gave up 6 bases and J gave up 8 bases; unmatched junction bases: 10. CDR3 length: 16 residues. Germline CDR1 is MNHNS and CDR2 is SASEGT. In DNA form, the CDR3 reads TGTGCCAGCAGCCTCCGGACTAGCGGGAGTGGACATGAGCAGTTCTTC. Its protein is CASSLRTSGSGHEQFF.

This clonotype has a count of ten or more. CDR3 amino acids: CAWSPGQSNTGELFF. The CDR3 coding sequence is TGTGCCTGGAGTCCCGGACAGTCGAACACCGGGGAGCTGTTTTTT. The J gene is TRBJ2-2, the V gene TRBV30; tentative D call: TRBD1 (6 bases). V was cut by 2 bases and J by 0 bases, with 10 bases left in between. The CDR3 consists of 15 residues. The germline CDR1 and CDR2 sequences are GTSNPN and SVGIG (reference sequence).

This clonotype was counted ten times or more. The chain carries TRBV20-1 and TRBJ2-1; 9 nucleotides agree with TRBD2. V trimming: 1 base; J trimming: 3 bases; junction bases outside the gene matches: 7. Germline CDR1 is DFQATT and CDR2 is SNEGSKA (reference sequence). This CDR3 spans 16 amino acids. The CDR3 sequence is CSARGTGLANYNEQFF. The CDR3 nucleotides are TGCAGTGCTAGAGGGACTGGACTAGCGAACTACAATGAGCAGTTCTTC.

In its sample, this clonotype was seen a few times. Written as DNA, the CDR3 is TGCAGTGCAACAGGAACCCAGTACTTC. Its translation: CSATGTQYF. This chain joins TRBV20-1 and TRBJ2-5; D possibly corresponds to TRBD1 (5 bases). Per the germline V gene, CDR1 is DFQATT and CDR2 is SNEGSKA (reference sequence). V lost 6 bases and J 8 bases, leaving 7 bases between the germline ends. The CDR3 covers 9 residues.

This clonotype was counted many times. This CDR3 is CATSDRQGLSSYNEQFF. CDR3 in DNA: TGTGCCACCAGTGACCGGCAGGGCCTTAGCTCCTACAATGAGCAGTTCTTC. The rearrangement uses TRBV24-1 and TRBJ2-1; D is perhaps TRBD1 (5 bases). CDR3 length: 17 residues. Germline V gene data show CDR1 as KGHDR and CDR2 as SFDVKD. Trimming cost V 4 bases and J 0 bases, with 15 bases left between them.

This clonotype has ten or more counts. The chain couples TRBV15 to TRBJ2-2; 9 bases fit TRBD1. The junction had 9 bases not matched to a gene; V was cut back by 5 bases and J by 5 bases. Germline CDR1 is LNHNV and CDR2 is YYDKDF (reference sequence). CDR3 length: 16 residues. CDR3 sequence reads: CATSSLQGARTGELFF. CDR3 nucleotide sequence: TGTGCCACCAGCTCACTACAGGGGGCGAGAACCGGGGAGCTGTTTTTT. The whole variable domain, remainder taken from reference TRBV15 and TRBJ2-2, is DAMVIQNPRYQVTQFGKPVTLSCSQTLNHNVMYWYQQKSSQAPKLLFHYYDKDFNNEADTPDNFQSRRPNTSFCFLDIRSPGLGDTAMYLCATSSLQGARTGELFFGEGSRLTVL.

Many counts were recorded for this clonotype. This chain links TRBV20-1 with TRBJ2-5, with D hard to call. Germline V CDR1 and CDR2: DFQATT, SNEGSKA (reference sequence). Trimming shortened V by 1 base and J by 4 bases, and 10 bases separated the two germline ends. The CDR3 consists of 13 residues. CDR3 in amino acids: CSARAVGLETQYF. The CDR3 DNA is TGCAGTGCTAGAGCGGTGGGATTAGAGACCCAGTACTTC.

At least ten counts were recorded for this clonotype. V gene TRBV5-1 combines with J gene TRBJ2-1; 8 positions agree with TRBD1. V lost 7 bases, J lost 0 bases, and 9 bases stayed unmatched. The CDR3 covers 16 residues. Germline CDR1 and CDR2: SGHRS and YFSETQ. The CDR3 sequence is CASGAGGPSSYNEQFF. The CDR3 DNA follows: TGCGCCAGCGGGGCAGGGGGCCCCAGCTCCTACAATGAGCAGTTCTTC. The full variable domain, with the rest looked up from reference TRBV5-1 and TRBJ2-1, is KAGVTQTPRYLIKTRGQQVTLSCSPISGHRSVSWYQQTPGQGLQFLFEYFSETQRNKGNFPGRFSGRQFSNSRSEMNVSTLELGDSALYLCASGAGGPSSYNEQFFGPGTRLTVL.

The sample holds many counts of this clonotype. The rearrangement uses TRBV7-2 and TRBJ2-3; D is undetermined. Trimming took off 3 bases at V and 2 bases at J, with 18 bases between the two ends. Germline CDR1 and CDR2: SGHTA and FQGNSA. This CDR3 region has 17 residues. The DNA for the CDR3 is TGTGCCAGCAGCTTCCCCCTGAGAGAACCACACACAGATACGCAGTATTTT. Translation: CASSFPLREPHTDTQYF.

This clonotype has at least ten counts. CDR3 nucleotides: TGTGCCAGCAGCTTAGTTGTGTCTATTCACAATGAGCAGTTCTTC. Translation: CASSLVVSIHNEQFF. The genes are TRBV13 and TRBJ2-1; no firm D call. This CDR3 is built from 15 residues. Per the germline V gene, CDR1 is PRHDT and CDR2 is FYEKMQ (reference sequence). The V end lost 1 base, the J end lost 5 bases, and 12 bases lay between the germline ends.

This clonotype was seen many times. The V and J genes are TRBV7-6 and TRBJ2-7; 12 bases fit TRBD2. The CDR3 runs 15 residues. Germline V gene data show CDR1 as SGHVS and CDR2 as FNYEAQ. Trimming at V came to 1 base and at J to 2 bases, leaving 0 bases not matched to a gene. The CDR3 here is CASSLGTSGTYEQYF. The DNA of the CDR3 is TGTGCCAGCAGCTTAGGGACTAGCGGGACCTACGAGCAGTACTTC.

This clonotype was seen ten or more times. The chain links TRBV11-2 to TRBJ2-1; D may be TRBD1 or TRBD2 (5 bases each). The germline gives CDR1 SGHAT, CDR2 FQNNGV. The CDR3 has 17 residues. Trimming pared 0 bases from V and 1 base from J, leaving 13 bases between. The CDR3 DNA sequence: TGTGCCAGCAGCTTAGATGTGGGACGAGTATCCTACAATGAGCAGTTCTTC. It codes for CASSLDVGRVSYNEQFF.

This clonotype came up many times. The V call is TRBV10-3, the J call TRBJ1-1; TRBD1 matches 7 bases. Germline CDR1 reads ENHRY; CDR2 reads SYGVKD. The CDR3 is 12 amino acids. The trim removed 3 bases at V and 7 bases at J, leaving 2 bases unmatched. The CDR3 nucleotides are TGTGCCATCAGTGAAAGGGGGCATGAAGCTTTCTTT. Its protein is CAISERGHEAFF.

This sequence joins TRBV6-2 or TRBV6-3 and TRBJ2-1; 14 positions match TRBD2. After removal of 5 bases from V and 3 bases from J, the junction contained 9 bases not matched to a gene. This CDR3 contains 18 residues. Looked up from germline, CDR1 is MNHEY and CDR2 is SVGEGT. CDR3: CASSQPGTSGGLYNEQFF. CDR3 sequence (DNA): TGTGCCAGCAGTCAACCGGGGACTAGCGGGGGTCTCTACAATGAGCAGTTCTTC.

This clonotype was picked up a small number of times. CDR3 residues: CASSPGGTGEETQYF. CDR3 in DNA: TGCGCCAGCAGCCCAGGGGGGACAGGGGAAGAGACCCAGTACTTC. This chain joins TRBV5-1 and TRBJ2-5, with 10 bases identical to TRBD1. Germline V gene data show CDR1 as SGHRS and CDR2 as YFSETQ. The CDR3 length is 15 residues. V was pared by 4 bases and J by 3 bases, with 6 bases of the junction left unmatched.

This clonotype has ten or more counts. The V call is TRBV3-1, the J call TRBJ1-3; D is unclear. The germline V gene has CDR1 LGHDT and CDR2 YNNKEL (reference sequence). With 4 bases removed from V and 3 bases from J, the gap between germline ends came to 10 bases. This CDR3 spans 14 amino acids. CDR3 bases: TGTGCCAGCAGCCCACGGACCGATGGAAACACCATATATTTT. Translating it yields CASSPRTDGNTIYF.

This clonotype turned up a few times. The rearrangement joins TRBV27 to TRBJ1-5; no reliable D call. Deletions cut 2 bases from V and 7 bases from J, with 9 bases between. This CDR3 is 13 amino acids long. Germline-derived CDR1 and CDR2 are MNHEY and SMNVEV (reference sequence). CDR3: CASSLRYQQPQHF. Here the CDR3 DNA reads TGTGCCAGCAGTTTAAGGTACCAGCAGCCCCAGCATTTT.

This clonotype was recorded many times. V usage is TRBV28 and J usage is TRBJ2-7; perhaps TRBD1 as D (6 bases). The CDR3 is 13 amino acids. The germline V and J ends were trimmed by 6 bases and 3 bases, with 12 bases remaining between them. The germline V gene encodes CDR1 MDHEN and CDR2 SYDVKM. CDR3 in DNA: TGTGCCAGCAGCTTCGGCAGGGGCTACGAGCAGTACTTC. Residues: CASSFGRGYEQYF.